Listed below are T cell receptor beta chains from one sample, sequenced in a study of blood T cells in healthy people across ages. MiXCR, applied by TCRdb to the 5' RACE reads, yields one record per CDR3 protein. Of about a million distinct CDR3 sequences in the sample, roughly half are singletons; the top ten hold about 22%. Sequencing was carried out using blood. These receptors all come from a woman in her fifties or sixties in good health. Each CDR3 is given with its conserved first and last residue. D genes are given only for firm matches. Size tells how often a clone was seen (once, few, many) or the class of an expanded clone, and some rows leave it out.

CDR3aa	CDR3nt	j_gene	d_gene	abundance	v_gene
CASSQGTGVSYEQYF	TGCGCCAGCAGCCAAGGGACAGGGGTCTCCTACGAGCAGTACTTC	TRBJ2-7	TRBD1	few	TRBV4-3
CATSLPPTEQFF	TGTGCCACCAGCCTCCCACCGACAGAGCAGTTCTTC	TRBJ2-1	.	.	TRBV15
CASSYSIYSLEDTQYF	TGTGCCAGCAGTTACTCGATATACAGCCTGGAGGATACGCAGTATTTT	TRBJ2-3	.	.	TRBV6-5
CASSVVSGMLNEQFF	TGTGCCAGCAGCGTAGTATCGGGGATGTTAAATGAGCAGTTCTTC	TRBJ2-1	.	.	TRBV9
CASSSLGSQAGYTF	TGTGCCAGCAGTTCCCTAGGTTCCCAGGCTGGCTACACCTTC	TRBJ1-2	.	few	TRBV28
CSAAPTGYGQGEQFF	TGCAGTGCTGCACCCACAGGGTACGGGCAGGGAGAGCAGTTCTTC	TRBJ2-1	.	once	TRBV20-1
CASSQGGHEQYF	TGTGCCAGCAGCCAAGGGGGCCACGAGCAGTACTTC	TRBJ2-7	TRBD1	few	TRBV27
CASGTRGGTQYF	TGTGCCAGCGGGACCAGGGGTGGTACGCAGTATTTT	TRBJ2-3	.	.	TRBV6-1
CSARMLAGVYEQYF	TGCAGTGCTAGAATGCTAGCGGGAGTATATGAGCAGTACTTC	TRBJ2-7	TRBD2	.	TRBV20-1
CASSLAEANEQFF	TGCGCCAGCAGCTTGGCCGAGGCCAATGAGCAGTTCTTC	TRBJ2-1	.	.	TRBV5-1